This TCR beta chain was sequenced during a study of memory CD4+ T cells and cytomegalovirus serostatus. The sort gate was single viable CD3+CD4+CD8-CD45RO+ cells for memory CD4+ T cells. J was trimmed by 12 bases and V by 1 base; bases with no gene match: 8. Germline V gene sequence: CDR1 SGHDN, CDR2 FVKESK. CDR3 length equals 14 residues. Using immunoSEQ multiplex PCR, the repertoire was profiled, and TCRdb retains in-frame clones only, with some absent. The profile covers approximately 46,000 clones, with under 80% appearing a single time and approximately 0.58% taken by the ten largest. The sequencing input was memory CD4+ T cells from blood. The J gene is TRBJ2-1, the V gene TRBV14; 8 nucleotides agree with TRBD2. The receptor was isolated from an adult in good health and CMV-seronegative. CDR3 sequence reads: CASSQVYGGAAQFF. For the CDR3, the DNA is TGTGCCAGCAGCCAAGTTTACGGGGGGGCCGCGCAGTTCTTC.